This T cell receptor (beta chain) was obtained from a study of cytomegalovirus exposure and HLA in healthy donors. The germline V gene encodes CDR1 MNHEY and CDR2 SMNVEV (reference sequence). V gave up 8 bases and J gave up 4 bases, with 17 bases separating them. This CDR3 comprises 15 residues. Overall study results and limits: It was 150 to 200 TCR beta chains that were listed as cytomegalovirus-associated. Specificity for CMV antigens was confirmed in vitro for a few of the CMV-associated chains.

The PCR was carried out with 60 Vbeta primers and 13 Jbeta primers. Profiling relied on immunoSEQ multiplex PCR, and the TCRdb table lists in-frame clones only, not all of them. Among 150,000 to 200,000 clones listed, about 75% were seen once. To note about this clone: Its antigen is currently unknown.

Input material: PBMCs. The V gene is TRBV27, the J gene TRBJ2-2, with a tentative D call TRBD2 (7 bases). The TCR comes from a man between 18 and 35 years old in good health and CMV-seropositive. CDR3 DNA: TGTGCCAGCTCGGGGGGCCTTGGGCCCACCGGGGAGCTGTTTTTT. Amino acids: CASSGGLGPTGELFF.